These T cell receptor beta chains were read from a single sample in a study of vaccination and CD4 T cells after COVID-19. These receptors' targets are unknown. From the PCR reads, TCRdb called clonotypes with MiXCR, one entry per CDR3 protein. The sample includes 20,000 to 25,000 distinct CDR3 sequences, 50% to 65% of them seen just once. Sequencing was performed on CD4+ T cells from blood, cultured in vitro. These receptors all stem from a human donor who had recovered from COVID-19. The CDR3 runs from the conserved cysteine through the conserved F or W. Each record gives: V gene, J gene, CDR3 protein.

V gene: TRBV15; J gene: TRBJ1-1; CDR3 protein: CATSRDLRGRTMNTEAFF
V gene: TRBV6-4; J gene: TRBJ2-3; CDR3 protein: CASSEGRENTQYF
V gene: TRBV12-3/TRBV12-4; J gene: TRBJ2-2; CDR3 protein: CASRRIEHTGELFF
V gene: TRBV2; J gene: TRBJ2-1; CDR3 protein: CASSDAATSNEQFF
V gene: TRBV12-3/TRBV12-4; J gene: TRBJ2-6; CDR3 protein: CASSLGDSGANVLTF
V gene: TRBV7-2; J gene: TRBJ1-5; CDR3 protein: CASKGVAGNQPQHF
V gene: TRBV28; J gene: TRBJ1-2; CDR3 protein: CASRRGTVNYGYTF
V gene: TRBV29-1; J gene: TRBJ1-2; CDR3 protein: CSVPKGQLGYTF
V gene: TRBV30; J gene: TRBJ1-5; CDR3 protein: CAWSVPGYSNQPQHF
V gene: TRBV5-1; J gene: TRBJ2-6; CDR3 protein: CASTTGPSGANVLTF
V gene: TRBV7-3; J gene: TRBJ1-6; CDR3 protein: CASSLTYPPNSPLHF
V gene: TRBV7-9; J gene: TRBJ2-6; CDR3 protein: CASSPIVSGANVLTF
V gene: TRBV7-9; J gene: TRBJ1-6; CDR3 protein: CASSPGQNLSPLHF
V gene: TRBV7-3; J gene: TRBJ1-1; CDR3 protein: CASSPRTGLGAEAFF
V gene: TRBV4-3; J gene: TRBJ2-5; CDR3 protein: CASSQEIRGDQYF
V gene: TRBV10-3; J gene: TRBJ1-1; CDR3 protein: CAIARTGGGGTEAFF
V gene: TRBV6-1; J gene: TRBJ2-6; CDR3 protein: CASKITGAGANVLTF
V gene: TRBV24-1; J gene: TRBJ2-7; CDR3 protein: CATSDIQGGVGEQYF
V gene: TRBV7-2; J gene: TRBJ2-5; CDR3 protein: CASQSGHQETQYF
V gene: TRBV6-5; J gene: TRBJ1-1; CDR3 protein: CASSLYREGTEAFF
V gene: TRBV9; J gene: TRBJ2-4; CDR3 protein: CASSSTGTSINIQYF
V gene: TRBV12-3/TRBV12-4; J gene: TRBJ2-3; CDR3 protein: CASSPSWGQGATDTQYF
V gene: TRBV28; J gene: TRBJ1-2; CDR3 protein: CASSLSAGYGYTF
V gene: TRBV12-3/TRBV12-4; J gene: TRBJ1-2; CDR3 protein: CASSSGYGYTF
V gene: TRBV28; J gene: TRBJ2-2; CDR3 protein: CASRVGGQNTGELFF
V gene: TRBV20-1; J gene: TRBJ2-1; CDR3 protein: CSARAVAGADEQFF
V gene: TRBV24-1; J gene: TRBJ2-3; CDR3 protein: CATSEGQGWVDTRYF
V gene: TRBV20-1; J gene: TRBJ2-7; CDR3 protein: CSARDLRDNSGEQYF
V gene: TRBV28; J gene: TRBJ1-1; CDR3 protein: CASTDRSNTEAFF
V gene: TRBV30; J gene: TRBJ2-7; CDR3 protein: CAWRGRGLANSYEQYF
V gene: TRBV10-3; J gene: TRBJ2-2; CDR3 protein: CATARGKGTGELFF
V gene: TRBV24-1; J gene: TRBJ1-2; CDR3 protein: CATSDGGGGYGYTF
V gene: TRBV12-3/TRBV12-4; J gene: TRBJ2-5; CDR3 protein: CASSFPPPKTQYF
V gene: TRBV7-2; J gene: TRBJ2-1; CDR3 protein: CASSPSGSSYNEQFF
V gene: TRBV20-1; J gene: TRBJ1-6; CDR3 protein: CSARVGGQPLHF
V gene: TRBV6-1; J gene: TRBJ1-2; CDR3 protein: CASILHQGNYGYTF
V gene: TRBV10-1; J gene: TRBJ1-6; CDR3 protein: CASSGGTENSPLHF
V gene: TRBV28; J gene: TRBJ1-2; CDR3 protein: CASSLVGGGYTF
V gene: TRBV2; J gene: TRBJ1-1; CDR3 protein: CASNREEGGTEAFF
V gene: TRBV20-1; J gene: TRBJ1-1; CDR3 protein: CSAQLQGWHTEAFF
V gene: TRBV15; J gene: TRBJ2-7; CDR3 protein: CATRDSYEQYF
V gene: TRBV6-1; J gene: TRBJ2-3; CDR3 protein: CASTAPYGGPGDTQYF
V gene: TRBV6-1; J gene: TRBJ2-2; CDR3 protein: CASSRRTANTGELFF